Listed below are T cell receptor beta chains from one sample, sequenced in a study of T-cell memory formation after mild COVID-19. Via MiXCR, TCRdb re-called the 5' RACE reads, giving one row per CDR3 protein. The sample shows about 310,000 distinct CDR3 sequences, just under 20% of them seen only once. Input material: PBMCs or a T cell subset sorted from them (not recorded which). These receptors were obtained from a man aged 18 to 30 who had mild COVID-19 (a few samples of this study predate the infection). Cell type and time point are not known. The CDR3 runs from the conserved cysteine through the conserved F or W. D genes are given only for firm matches. Part of the rows lack a size; the others show once, few, many or a class for expanded clones.

D	V	size	length	J	DNA	CDR3
.	TRBV9	few	14	TRBJ2-2	TGTGCCAGCAGCGTAGTATCGACGGACGGGGAGCTGTTTTTT	CASSVVSTDGELFF
.	TRBV14	.	12	TRBJ1-3	TGTGCCAGCAGCCAATATTTAAACACCATATATTTT	CASSQYLNTIYF
.	TRBV2	few	14	TRBJ2-2	TGTGCCAGCAGTGAATGGCGGAACACCGGGGAGCTGTTTTTT	CASSEWRNTGELFF
TRBD1	TRBV7-8	few	14	TRBJ2-2	TGTGCCAGCAGCTCGGACAGGGTTCTCGGGGAGCTGTTTTTT	CASSSDRVLGELFF
.	TRBV7-2	.	13	TRBJ1-2	TGTGCCAGCAGCTTAGCGAGGGAGTCTGGCTACACCTTC	CASSLARESGYTF
.	TRBV10-3	.	14	TRBJ1-1	TGTGCCATCAGTGAGTCCCTAATAGGCACTGAAGCTTTCTTT	CAISESLIGTEAFF
TRBD1	TRBV6-2/TRBV6-3	few	15	TRBJ1-5	TGTGCCAGCGTTTATAGACAGGGTGGCAATCAGCCCCAGCATTTT	CASVYRQGGNQPQHF
TRBD1	TRBV7-2	.	16	TRBJ1-6	TGTGCCAGCAGCTCCGACAGGGGGCAGCTCCATTCACCCCTCCACTTT	CASSSDRGQLHSPLHF
TRBD1	TRBV4-3	few	14	TRBJ2-7	TGCGCCAGCAGCCAAGAATTTGACAGGGTCGAGCAGTACTTC	CASSQEFDRVEQYF
TRBD1	TRBV10-2	many	12	TRBJ1-1	TGCGCCAGCAGCCCCAGGGGGTTTAGGGCTTTCTTT	CASSPRGFRAFF
.	TRBV5-1	.	18	TRBJ1-1	TGCGCCAGCAGCTTGGTTGGGACACAAGGTCACTCGAACACTGAAGCTTTCTTT	CASSLVGTQGHSNTEAFF
.	TRBV4-1	.	15	TRBJ1-1	TGCGCCAGCAGCCCCGGGGCAGGACTGAACACTGAAGCTTTCTTT	CASSPGAGLNTEAFF
TRBD2	TRBV7-2	.	15	TRBJ2-5	TGTGCCAGCAGCTCGGCTAGCGGGGGAGTAGAGACCCAGTACTTC	CASSSASGGVETQYF
.	TRBV13	.	14	TRBJ2-7	TGTGCCAGCAGCCTCCGGGCTACTAGGCGGGAGCAGTACTTC	CASSLRATRREQYF
.	TRBV7-2	few	19	TRBJ2-3	TGTGCCAGCAGCCTTCGGGACGGCTCCAGGCCCTCTAGCACAGATACGCAGTATTTT	CASSLRDGSRPSSTDTQYF
.	TRBV29-1	few	13	TRBJ2-5	TGCAGCGTTGTTGCCGTCGAACAAGAGACCCAGTACTTC	CSVVAVEQETQYF
TRBD1	TRBV6-6	.	15	TRBJ2-5	TGTGCCAGCAGTTACTCTGGGACAGGTCAAGAGACCCAGTACTTC	CASSYSGTGQETQYF
TRBD1	TRBV5-6	few	15	TRBJ1-2	TGTGCCAGCAGTTACCGGACAGGGCGGGTCTATGGCTACACCTTC	CASSYRTGRVYGYTF
.	TRBV12-3/TRBV12-4	few	16	TRBJ2-3	TGTGCCAGCAAACTACAGGTCGGGGGTAGCACAGATACGCAGTATTTT	CASKLQVGGSTDTQYF
TRBD1	TRBV29-1	few	12	TRBJ1-2	TGCAGCGTGACCGGGACAGCCTATGGCTACACCTTC	CSVTGTAYGYTF
.	TRBV14	.	13	TRBJ1-1	TGTGCCAGCAGCCAAGTTTGGTTCTCTGAAGCTTTCTTT	CASSQVWFSEAFF
TRBD1	TRBV28	few	14	TRBJ1-2	TGTGCCAGCAGTTTTCAGGGGGGGGGCTATGGCTACACCTTC	CASSFQGGGYGYTF
TRBD1	TRBV9	once	14	TRBJ1-2	TGTGCCAGCAGCGTAGCGGCAGGGGGCTCGGGCTACACCTTC	CASSVAAGGSGYTF
.	TRBV29-1	.	13	TRBJ2-3	TGCAGCGTTGAAGCCCCTCCGACAGATACGCAGTATTTT	CSVEAPPTDTQYF
TRBD1	TRBV6-6	.	13	TRBJ1-2	TGTGCCAGCAGGACGGGACAGGACGATGGCTACACCTTC	CASRTGQDDGYTF
.	TRBV7-3	few	14	TRBJ2-3	TGTGCCAGCAGCCCAGAGGCCCTCCCAGATACGCAGTATTTT	CASSPEALPDTQYF
.	TRBV6-2/TRBV6-3	few	16	TRBJ2-1	TGTGCCAGCAGCCTCGTAGGGGGCGGGGGATACAATGAGCAGTTCTTC	CASSLVGGGGYNEQFF
.	TRBV29-1	.	12	TRBJ2-3	TGCAGCGGGCGGACAGCACCAGATACGCAGTATTTT	CSGRTAPDTQYF
.	TRBV4-1	many	15	TRBJ1-1	TGCGCCAGCAGCCAAGCAAGACTGACCAACACTGAAGCTTTCTTT	CASSQARLTNTEAFF
.	TRBV28	.	12	TRBJ1-1	TGTGCCAGCGGACAGTTCAACACTGAAGCTTTCTTT	CASGQFNTEAFF
.	TRBV7-2	.	14	TRBJ2-5	TGTGCCAGCAGCCCAGCCGGGATACAAGAGACCCAGTACTTC	CASSPAGIQETQYF
.	TRBV12-3/TRBV12-4	few	13	TRBJ1-4	TGTGCCAGCAGTTTTTCTGGGGGGGAAAAACTGTTTTTT	CASSFSGGEKLFF
.	TRBV18	.	17	TRBJ1-1	TGTGCCAGCTCACCGAACAGAGGAAGGGGGTTGATCACTGAAGCTTTCTTT	CASSPNRGRGLITEAFF
TRBD1	TRBV29-1	few	14	TRBJ2-3	TGCAGCGTTACCTGGACAGGCTGGGGAGATACGCAGTATTTT	CSVTWTGWGDTQYF
.	TRBV12-3/TRBV12-4	.	15	TRBJ1-1	TGTGCCAGCAGCTCGCGTCCCCCGCCTGGCACTGAAGCTTTCTTT	CASSSRPPPGTEAFF